These 10 T cell receptor beta chains were sequenced from one sample in a study of T cell responses to AZD1222 COVID-19 vaccine. Clones were sequenced by immunoSEQ multiplex PCR, and TCRdb holds only the in-frame ones, with some missing. Among about 190,000 clones listed, roughly 93% were seen once. The source was peripheral blood, collected on day 0 of AZD1222 vaccination. Every receptor here comes from an adult in good health.

This chain joins TRBV19 and TRBJ1-5; D might be TRBD1 (5 bases). The CDR3 extends over 15 amino acids. CDR1 and CDR2 (germline): LNHDA, SQIVND (reference sequence). V lost 7 bases and J lost 4, with 17 bases in between. CDR3 DNA: TGTGCCAGTACTATCCTTGGACACATAAATCAGCCCCAGCATTTT. This encodes CASTILGHINQPQHF.

The chain links TRBV6-6 to TRBJ1-2; 7 bases are shared with TRBD1. V lost 2 bases to trimming and J lost 5 bases; unmatched junction nucleotides: 11. This CDR3 is built from 16 residues. Germline loops: CDR1 MNHNY, CDR2 SVGAGI (reference sequence). The CDR3 nucleotides read TGTGCCAGCAGTTACCCACTTGACAGGGCTCAATATGGCTACACCTTC. Protein product: CASSYPLDRAQYGYTF.

This chain joins TRBV27 and TRBJ2-1, with TRBD2 matching 8 bases. The CDR3 extends over 16 amino acids. In germline, CDR1 is MNHEY, CDR2 SMNVEV (reference sequence). After removal of 5 bases from V and 4 bases from J, the junction contained 10 bases not matched to a gene. CDR3 bases: TGTGCCAGCAGTCAGTTCCGACTAGCGCGGTACAATGAGCAGTTCTTC. It yields the protein CASSQFRLARYNEQFF.

This chain connects TRBV19 to TRBJ2-1; 9 positions agree with TRBD2. V gave up 4 bases and J gave up 0 bases; unmatched junction bases: 13. The CDR3 is made up of 19 amino acids. Per germline, CDR1 LNHDA and CDR2 SQIVND (reference sequence). The CDR3 DNA reads as TGTGCCAGTAGTACCGGCGGGGGGGCTTACGACAGCTCCTACAATGAGCAGTTCTTC. It codes for CASSTGGGAYDSSYNEQFF.

J is TRBJ2-1 and V is TRBV28; 9 bases agree with TRBD2. Germline V gene sequence: CDR1 MDHEN, CDR2 SYDVKM. V trimming: 6 bases; J trimming: 10 bases; junction bases outside the gene matches: 4. CDR3 length equals 12 residues. The CDR3 loop reads CASRTSGKEQFF. Here the CDR3 DNA reads TGTGCCAGCAGGACTAGCGGAAAAGAGCAGTTCTTC.

The chain has TRBV3-1 (or the pseudogene TRBV3-2) and TRBJ1-1, with D possibly TRBD1 on 6 matching bases. From germline, CDR1 is LGHDT and CDR2 YNNKEL (reference sequence). V was shortened by 5 bases and J by 11 bases, with 18 bases between the two germline ends. This CDR3 comprises 13 residues. In DNA form, the CDR3 reads TGTGCCAGCAGCTTATCAGGGGAGGGGAGTGCTTTCTTT. Its translation is CASSLSGEGSAFF.

The V and J genes are TRBV10-1 and TRBJ1-1; D gene uncertain. CDR3 length: 13 amino acids. Germline loops: CDR1 WNHNN, CDR2 SYGVQD (reference sequence). Trimming removed 2 bases from V and 6 bases from J, with 10 bases in between. CDR3 nucleotides: TGCGCCAGCAGTGAGCGGCGTCAGGCTGAAGCTTTCTTT. Protein sequence: CASSERRQAEAFF.

CDR3 bases: TGTGCCAGCAGCTTTTCCTCGATGGTAGAGACCCAGTACTTC. Translation gives CASSFSSMVETQYF. The rearrangement joins TRBV5-6 to TRBJ2-5; D remains unclear. The CDR3 spans 14 residues. CDR1 and CDR2 from the germline V gene are SGHDT and YYEEEE. Trimming took 2 bases from V and 4 from J, leaving 12 bases between them. Full variable domain (remainder filled in from reference TRBV5-6 and TRBJ2-5): DAGVTQSPTHLIKTRGQQVTLRCSPKSGHDTVSWYQQALGQGPQFIFQYYEEEERQRGNFPDRFSGHQFPNYSSELNVNALLLGDSALYLCASSFSSMVETQYFGPGTRLLVL.

CDR3 DNA sequence: TGTGCCAGCAGCTTAGGGCGGTACAATGAGCAGTTCTTC. This sequence encodes CASSLGRYNEQFF. The V call is TRBV7-9, the J call TRBJ2-1, with no clear D. V was cut by 1 base and J by 4 bases, with 5 bases left in between. The CDR3 extends over 13 amino acids. CDR1 SEHNR and CDR2 FQNEAQ come from the germline V gene (reference sequence).

The J gene is TRBJ2-7, the V gene TRBV5-6; no clear D. CDR1 and CDR2 (germline): SGHDT, YYEEEE. The V gene lost 0 bases and the J gene lost 0 bases, with 13 bases spanning the gap. This CDR3 contains 16 residues. CDR3 sequence: CASSLAAAGLSYEQYF. The CDR3 nucleotides are TGTGCCAGCAGCTTGGCCGCGGCCGGCCTCTCCTACGAGCAGTACTTC.